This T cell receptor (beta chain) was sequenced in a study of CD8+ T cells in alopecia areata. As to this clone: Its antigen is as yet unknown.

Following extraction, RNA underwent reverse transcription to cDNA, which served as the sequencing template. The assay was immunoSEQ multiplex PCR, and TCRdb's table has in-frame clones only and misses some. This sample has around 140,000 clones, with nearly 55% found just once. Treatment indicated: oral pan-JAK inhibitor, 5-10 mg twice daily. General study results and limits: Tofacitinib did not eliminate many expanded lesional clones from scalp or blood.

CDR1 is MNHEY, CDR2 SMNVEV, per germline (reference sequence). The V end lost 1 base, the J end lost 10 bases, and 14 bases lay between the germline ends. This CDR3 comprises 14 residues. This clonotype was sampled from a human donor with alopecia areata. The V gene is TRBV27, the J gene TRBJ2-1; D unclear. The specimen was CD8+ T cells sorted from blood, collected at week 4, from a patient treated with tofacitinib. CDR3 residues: CASSLLGRLREQFF. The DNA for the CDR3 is TGTGCCAGCAGTTTATTAGGCCGTCTCCGGGAGCAGTTCTTC.